The clone carrying this T cell receptor (beta chain) was counted at least ten times. Its antigen is still unknown. This record belongs to a study of blood T cells in healthy people across ages. Study-level points and caveats: PBMCs that were unsorted prevented a conclusive naive versus antigen-experienced comparison.

It was with a sample-barcoded 5' primer and a J-beta primer mix that a second PCR of about 6 to 12 cycles was run. The study obtained at least 3 million CDR3-containing paired-end reads from every sample. One entry per CDR3 protein, called by TCRdb with MiXCR from the 5' RACE reads. This table has around 870,000 distinct CDR3 sequences, less than 35% appearing once. Germline V gene lookup returns CDR1 SEHNR and CDR2 FQNEAQ (reference sequence). This CDR3 has 15 amino acids. Trimming removed 2 bases from V and 5 bases from J; junction bases left unmatched: 8. Sequenced input: blood. This chain connects TRBV7-9 to TRBJ2-5; 7 nucleotides line up with TRBD2. The sequence came from an elderly woman in good health. This CDR3 is CASSLYGGGEETQYF. The CDR3 coding sequence is TGTGCCAGCAGCTTATACGGGGGAGGGGAGGAGACCCAGTACTTC.